Listed here are 25 T cell receptor beta chains from one sample, sequenced in a study of T cell changes during pregnancy in multiple sclerosis. Repertoires were generated with immunoSEQ multiplex PCR, while TCRdb's copy carries only in-frame clones and drops some. Here the sample spans under 80,000 clones, roughly 90% being singletons. Specimen: peripheral blood, collected after pregnancy. These receptor sequences come from a female donor in good health, enrolled as a control in a pregnancy study.

The chain links TRBV6-1 to TRBJ1-2, with D unclear. The CDR3 runs to 14 residues. Germline CDR1 and CDR2: MNHNS and SASEGT. Trimming left V 1 base short and J 0 bases short, with 6 bases between. CDR3 nucleotides: TGTGCCAGCAGTGAAGGCACAGCTAACTATGGCTACACCTTC. Protein product: CASSEGTANYGYTF.

This clone was seen only once. The gene calls are TRBV9 and TRBJ2-1; 7 bases line up with TRBD1. Unmatched junction bases numbered 3, after V lost 4 bases and J lost 8 bases. This CDR3 contains 12 residues. Germline V gene lookup returns CDR1 SGDLS and CDR2 YYNGEE. The CDR3, as DNA: TGTGCCAGCAGCTCAGGACAGGATGAGCAGTTCTTC. Amino acids: CASSSGQDEQFF.

The genes are TRBV4-1 and TRBJ1-2; the D is unclear. The length of the CDR3 is 14 residues. V dropped 4 bases and J dropped 8 bases, with 17 bases sitting between them. The V gene's germline CDR1 is MGHRA and CDR2 YSYEKL. The CDR3 sequence is CASSRGFVPSGYTF. CDR3 sequence (DNA): TGCGCCAGCAGCCGAGGGTTCGTTCCCTCGGGCTACACCTTC.

J is TRBJ2-1 and V is TRBV18, with TRBD1 identical over 10 bases. The germline V gene has CDR1 KGHSH and CDR2 LQKENI. Trimming took 6 bases from V and 2 from J; bases not matched to a gene: 7. The CDR3 is 16 amino acids. The CDR3 DNA is TGTGCCAGCTCCCGGTCGACAGGGGGCGCCTACAATGAGCAGTTCTTC. Translating it yields CASSRSTGGAYNEQFF.

V usage is TRBV7-9 and J usage is TRBJ2-1; the match to TRBD1 covers 8 bases. Germline lookup yields CDR1 SEHNR and CDR2 FQNEAQ (reference sequence). V gave up 5 bases and J gave up 7 bases; unmatched junction bases: 10. CDR3 length: 15 residues. The CDR3 protein is CASSRTPTGANEQFF. The CDR3 DNA sequence: TGTGCCAGCAGCAGAACGCCGACAGGGGCGAATGAGCAGTTCTTC.

This chain joins TRBV5-1 and TRBJ1-3, with 7 bases that match TRBD1. The germline gives CDR1 SGHRS, CDR2 YFSETQ. There are 16 residues in the CDR3. The ends lost 4 bases at V and 0 bases at J; junction bases unmatched: 7. CDR3 bases: TGCGCCAGCAGCCCGGGACAGTCTATCTCTGGAAACACCATATATTTT. It translates to CASSPGQSISGNTIYF.

Here the CDR3 reads CASKSGANTGELFF. The CDR3 DNA follows: TGTGCCAGCAAGAGCGGGGCAAACACCGGGGAGCTGTTTTTT. The chain employs TRBV6-5 and TRBJ2-2, with TRBD2 matching over 7 bases. V shed 7 bases, J shed 2 bases, and the junction held 4 bases outside the gene matches. From germline, CDR1 is MNHEY and CDR2 SVGAGI. CDR3 length equals 14 residues.

This chain joins TRBV6-1 and TRBJ1-4; D perhaps matches TRBD1 (6 bases). In germline, CDR1 is MNHNS, CDR2 SASEGT. This CDR3 has 14 residues. With 6 bases removed from V and 1 base from J, the gap between germline ends came to 9 bases. The CDR3 loop reads CASRGQLTNEKLFF. CDR3 nucleotides: TGTGCCAGCAGAGGACAGCTAACTAATGAAAAACTGTTTTTT.

In this sample, this clone turned up once. The gene calls are TRBV10-3 and TRBJ1-1; a weak D match, TRBD1 (5 bases). The length of the CDR3 is 13 residues. The ends were cut back, 5 bases at V and 6 bases at J, with 13 bases in the middle. Per the germline V gene, CDR1 is ENHRY and CDR2 is SYGVKD. In DNA, the CDR3 is TGTGCCATCAGTACCCTCGGGGGGGCTGAAGCTTTCTTT. Its protein is CAISTLGGAEAFF.

This chain links TRBV7-9 with TRBJ1-5; TRBD1 aligns across 8 bases. This CDR3 contains 18 residues. Per the germline V gene, CDR1 is SEHNR and CDR2 is FQNEAQ (reference sequence). The trim removed 6 bases at V and 0 bases at J, leaving 13 bases unmatched. CDR3 DNA sequence: TGTGCCAGCAGACTCGGACAGGGCCCTTTCTATAGCAATCAGCCCCAGCATTTT. This sequence encodes CASRLGQGPFYSNQPQHF.

The chain recombines TRBV7-8 with TRBJ2-5, with 11 bases identical to TRBD1. This CDR3 comprises 16 residues. Germline lookup yields CDR1 SGHVS and CDR2 FQNEAQ. The junction had 5 bases not matched to a gene; V was cut back by 1 base and J by 4 bases. CDR3 residues: CASSLEGTGGRETQYF. CDR3 DNA sequence: TGTGCCAGCAGCTTAGAGGGGACAGGGGGTCGAGAGACCCAGTACTTC.

The chain has TRBV6-1 and TRBJ1-5; the match to TRBD1 covers 9 bases. The CDR3 sequence is 14 residues long. CDR1 and CDR2 from the germline V gene are MNHNS and SASEGT. The V gene end was trimmed by 9 bases and the J gene end by 5 bases; junction bases not matched to a gene: 8. CDR3 protein: CASLQGARDQPQHF. CDR3 DNA sequence: TGTGCCAGTCTACAGGGGGCGCGAGATCAGCCCCAGCATTTT.

This chain links TRBV6-1 with TRBJ1-5, with D perhaps matching TRBD1 (5 bases). The CDR3 has 14 residues. V was shortened by 4 bases and J by 7 bases, with 14 bases between the two germline ends. Looked up from germline, CDR1 is MNHNS and CDR2 is SASEGT. As DNA, the CDR3 is TGTGCCAGCAGTGGGGTTAATCGGGGGCAGCCCCAGCATTTT. Translating gives CASSGVNRGQPQHF.

In this sample, this clone turned up a few times. This chain connects TRBV4-1 to TRBJ2-3; 10 bases line up with TRBD2. CDR1 is MGHRA, CDR2 YSYEKL, per germline. The J segment lost 3 bases and the V segment lost 2 bases, leaving 5 bases of the junction unmatched. The CDR3 spans 16 residues. The CDR3 region has the DNA TGCGCCAGCAGCCAACCGACTAGCGGGCCAACAGATACGCAGTATTTT. Its translation: CASSQPTSGPTDTQYF.

In its sample, this clone was seen once. The chain recombines TRBV19 with TRBJ1-5; D call uncertain. In germline, CDR1 is LNHDA, CDR2 SQIVND (reference sequence). Trimming removed 2 bases at V and 8 bases at J, with 4 bases between. This CDR3 is built from 11 residues. The CDR3 region is CASSIYKPQHF. For the CDR3, the DNA is TGTGCCAGTAGTATATACAAGCCCCAGCATTTT.

This clone showed up just once. The chain uses TRBV6-1 and TRBJ2-5, with TRBD1 as a possible D gene (5 bases). The J call may be incorrect, as the DNA end agrees better with TRBJ2-7. The CDR3 covers 13 residues. Germline CDR1 is MNHNS and CDR2 is SASEGT. The DNA for the CDR3 is TGTGCCAGCAGTGACGGGCCAGGGTTCGAGCAGTACTTC. Residues: CASSDGPGFEQYF.

The chain employs TRBV12-5 and TRBJ2-3; possible D gene TRBD1, 7 bases. Per the germline V gene, CDR1 is LGHNT and CDR2 is FRNRAP. CDR3 length: 14 amino acids. V gave up 4 bases and J gave up 4 bases, with 12 bases separating them. The CDR3 sequence: CASGSPGGSDTQYF. The CDR3 DNA is TGTGCTAGTGGTTCCCCAGGGGGGTCAGATACGCAGTATTTT. Drawing the rest from reference TRBV12-5 and TRBJ2-3, the complete variable domain is DARVTQTPRHKVTEMGQEVTMRCQPILGHNTVFWYRQTMMQGLELLAYFRNRAPLDDSGMPKDRFSAEMPDATLATLKIQPSEPRDSAVYFCASGSPGGSDTQYFGPGTRLTVL.

The rearrangement joins TRBV9 to TRBJ1-1; 7 bases align to TRBD1. Germline V CDR1 and CDR2: SGDLS, YYNGEE. The CDR3 is 14 amino acids. V lost 2 bases and J lost 3; bases outside the gene matches: 4. The CDR3 protein is CASSVTGSYTEAFF. CDR3 DNA sequence: TGTGCCAGCAGCGTGACAGGGAGTTACACTGAAGCTTTCTTT.

The V gene is TRBV6-5, the J gene TRBJ2-5; 7 bases match TRBD2. V lost 2 bases to trimming and J lost 2 bases; unmatched junction nucleotides: 5. This CDR3 is built from 15 residues. Germline V gene sequence: CDR1 MNHEY, CDR2 SVGAGI. CDR3 in amino acids: CASSYSGVQQETQYF. The CDR3 DNA is TGTGCCAGCAGTTACAGCGGGGTCCAACAAGAGACCCAGTACTTC.

The chain is built from TRBV15 and TRBJ2-5, with D possibly matching TRBD2 (6 bases). This CDR3 has 13 residues. Germline-derived CDR1 and CDR2 are LNHNV and YYDKDF (reference sequence). The germline V and J ends were trimmed by 6 bases and 3 bases, with 11 bases remaining between them. The CDR3 DNA follows: TGTGCCACCAGGGGGGTAGCGGAAGAGACCCAGTACTTC. Translated: CATRGVAEETQYF.

The V call is TRBV4-1, the J call TRBJ2-5, with 7 bases matching TRBD1. This CDR3 region has 15 residues. Germline-derived CDR1 and CDR2 are MGHRA and YSYEKL. V shed 3 bases and J 7 bases; nucleotides not matched to a gene: 11. CDR3 DNA: TGCGCCAGCAGCCATGGGATCGAGACAGGGCTGACCCAGTACTTC. This sequence encodes CASSHGIETGLTQYF.

The chain employs TRBV18 and TRBJ1-1, with TRBD1 as a possible D gene (6 bases). Deletions cut 3 bases from V and 0 bases from J, with 20 bases between. The CDR3 spans 18 residues. Germline V gives CDR1 KGHSH, CDR2 LQKENI. The CDR3, as DNA: TGTGCCAGCTCACCGCTATCTACAGGGATACGGCTGAACACTGAAGCTTTCTTT. Translating gives CASSPLSTGIRLNTEAFF.

The genes are TRBV30 and TRBJ1-3, with no clear D. Germline V lookup: CDR1 GTSNPN, CDR2 SVGIG (reference sequence). The germline V and J ends were trimmed by 3 bases and 0 bases, with 9 bases remaining between them. There are 14 residues in the CDR3. The CDR3 nucleotides read TGTGCCTGGAGGGTGACAAGCTCTGGAAACACCATATATTTT. Its translation is CAWRVTSSGNTIYF.

This clone has only a few counts. This chain uses TRBV28 with TRBJ2-7; 9 bases are shared with TRBD1. Germline CDR1 reads MDHEN; CDR2 reads SYDVKM. The length of the CDR3 is 14 residues. V lost 6 bases to trimming and J lost 0 bases; unmatched junction nucleotides: 3. Written as DNA, the CDR3 is TGTGCCAGCAGGGGGACAGGGAGCTCCTACGAGCAGTACTTC. Translating gives CASRGTGSSYEQYF. The full variable domain, with the rest looked up from reference TRBV28 and TRBJ2-7, is DVKVTQSSRYLVKRTGEKVFLECVQDMDHENMFWYRQDPGLGLRLIYFSYDVKMKEKGDIPEGYSVSREKKERFSLILESASTNQTSMYLCASRGTGSSYEQYFGPGTRLTVT.

This rearrangement joins TRBV19 to TRBJ1-2; 8 bases agree with TRBD1. Germline lookup yields CDR1 LNHDA and CDR2 SQIVND (reference sequence). The V and J ends lost 6 bases and 8 bases, in that order; junction bases with no gene match: 17. This CDR3 spans 16 amino acids. The CDR3 DNA reads as TGTGCCAGTAGGCGGACAGGGATGCTGGACTTTTCCGGCTACACCTTC. It yields the protein CASRRTGMLDFSGYTF.